Sequencing of this TCR beta chain was carried out in a study of T cell responses to AZD1222 COVID-19 vaccine. TCRdb keeps only in-frame clones here, not all; method: immunoSEQ multiplex PCR. The sample has roughly 49,000 clones; 70% to 80% are singletons. Study-wide findings and caveats: At baseline, just a handful of AZD1222 recipients tested seropositive. Among the donors, most were white British and more were female, and clonal diversity was possibly underestimated.

Trimming took 4 bases from V and 2 from J, leaving 6 bases between them. The CDR3 loop spans 13 amino acids. Germline V gene lookup returns CDR1 MNHGY and CDR2 SAAAGT. A note on this clone: Antigen specificity is unknown.

The sample in question was peripheral blood, obtained on day 0 of AZD1222 vaccination. This TCR was recovered from an adult in good health. The chain joins TRBV6-8 to TRBJ1-5; no definite D call. CDR3 region: CASSSKRNQPQHF. The CDR3 nucleotides are TGTGCCAGCAGTTCAAAGCGCAATCAGCCCCAGCATTTT.